The 27 T cell receptor beta chains listed next were all sequenced from one sample in a study of beta chain features in type 1 diabetes. Since all of the isolated RNA was reverse transcribed, expressed TCRB transcripts were what got sequenced. Method: immunoSEQ multiplex PCR; TCRdb's copy keeps in-frame clones and lacks some. This table holds roughly 350,000 clones, 8% to 13% found once. Sequenced sample: naive CD4+ T cells from blood. The receptors were sampled from a woman aged 25 to 39 in good health.

The chain has TRBV4-1 and TRBJ2-1; D gene unclear. Germline V lookup: CDR1 MGHRA, CDR2 YSYEKL. Trimming removed 2 bases at V and 10 bases at J, with 12 bases between. CDR3 length equals 13 residues. CDR3 nucleotides: TGCGCCAGCAGCCAAAATAGGTACGGGGAGCAGTTCTTC. Its protein is CASSQNRYGEQFF.

The V and J genes are TRBV5-1 and TRBJ2-2; TRBD2 matches 12 bases. The germline CDR1 and CDR2 sequences are SGHRS and YFSETQ. The CDR3 covers 16 residues. V lost 4 bases, J lost 5 bases, and 6 bases stayed unmatched. CDR3 residues: CASSPTSGSKTGELFF. CDR3 nucleotide sequence: TGCGCCAGCAGCCCGACTAGCGGGAGTAAGACCGGGGAGCTGTTTTTT.

As DNA, the CDR3 is TGTGCCAGCAGCACAGCTAGCGGGAGGGCGGGGTTCTTC. Its translation is CASSTASGRAGFF. This chain joins TRBV5-6 and TRBJ2-1; 12 nucleotides align to TRBD2. The CDR3 totals 13 residues. CDR1 and CDR2 from the germline V gene are SGHDT and YYEEEE. The ends lost 4 bases at V and 15 bases at J; junction bases unmatched: 8.

The rearrangement uses TRBV30 and TRBJ2-1; 8 nucleotides agree with TRBD2. The germline gives CDR1 GTSNPN, CDR2 SVGIG (reference sequence). V was pared by 0 bases and J by 4 bases, with 2 bases of the junction left unmatched. CDR3 length: 14 amino acids. The DNA for the CDR3 is TGTGCCTGGAGTGTAAGCGGGAGATACAATGAGCAGTTCTTC. Translated: CAWSVSGRYNEQFF.

This clone was observed a handful of times. The chain has TRBV28 and TRBJ2-7; 8 bases align to TRBD2. CDR1 is MDHEN, CDR2 SYDVKM, per germline. Trimming cost V 4 bases and J 9 bases; bases outside gene matches: 11. The CDR3 extends over 14 amino acids. CDR3 nucleotide sequence: TGTGCCAGCAGTTCCGGGACTAGTCTTCCTCGGCAGTACTTC. Translating it yields CASSSGTSLPRQYF.

The chain recombines TRBV30 with TRBJ2-1, with 10 bases matching TRBD2. This CDR3 has 13 amino acids. With V trimmed by 2 bases and J by 5 bases, 0 bases remained unmatched. Per the germline V gene, CDR1 is GTSNPN and CDR2 is SVGIG (reference sequence). The CDR3 nucleotides read TGTGCCTGGAGTCTAGCGGGAGACAATGAGCAGTTCTTC. It specifies CAWSLAGDNEQFF.

The rearrangement links TRBV7-9 to TRBJ2-1, with 10 positions matching TRBD2. This CDR3 is built from 16 residues. With V trimmed by 5 bases and J by 8 bases, 12 bases remained unmatched. Germline V lookup: CDR1 SEHNR, CDR2 FQNEAQ (reference sequence). The CDR3 DNA reads TGTGCCAGCAGCCCTTCCGGGGCTAGCGGGAGCTATGAGCAGTTCTTC. This codes for CASSPSGASGSYEQFF. Full variable domain (missing parts from reference TRBV7-9 and TRBJ2-1): DTGVSQNPRHKITKRGQNVTFRCDPISEHNRLYWYRQTLGQGPEFLTYFQNEAQLEKSRLLSDRFSAERPKGSFSTLEIQRTEQGDSAMYLCASSPSGASGSYEQFFGPGTRLTVL.

The chain has TRBV7-9 and TRBJ2-2; D gene uncertain. Germline V lookup: CDR1 SEHNR, CDR2 FQNEAQ (reference sequence). V lost 2 bases and J lost 2, with 3 bases in between. There are 13 residues in the CDR3. The DNA of the CDR3 is TGTGCCAGCAGCTTACCTAACACCGGGGAGCTGTTTTTT. This translates into CASSLPNTGELFF.

This clone was recorded many times. The chain recombines TRBV7-9 with TRBJ2-4; perhaps TRBD2 as D (5 bases). V dropped 7 bases and J dropped 6 bases, with 10 bases sitting between them. The CDR3 has 12 residues. Germline V gives CDR1 SEHNR, CDR2 FQNEAQ (reference sequence). Here the CDR3 DNA reads TGTGCCAGCACCCCAGAGGGAAACATTCAGTACTTC. It yields the protein CASTPEGNIQYF.

This chain connects TRBV27 to TRBJ2-1, with TRBD1 matching over 9 bases. With 4 bases clipped from V and 2 bases from J, the junction kept 6 bases outside the gene matches. Looked up from germline, CDR1 is MNHEY and CDR2 is SMNVEV (reference sequence). The CDR3 contains 16 residues. CDR3: CASSSQGALAYNEQFF. The CDR3 nucleotides read TGTGCCAGCAGTTCACAGGGGGCTCTGGCCTACAATGAGCAGTTCTTC.

The sample holds a few counts of this clone. The V call is TRBV7-3, the J call TRBJ2-3; maybe TRBD1 (6 bases). CDR1 is SGHTA and CDR2 is FQGTGA in the germline V gene. The V and J ends lost 2 bases and 0 bases respectively, with 12 bases between them. The CDR3 consists of 16 residues. DNA of the CDR3: TGTGCCAGCAGCTTATCAGGGACAACTAGCACAGATACGCAGTATTTT. This codes for CASSLSGTTSTDTQYF.

The gene calls are TRBV7-2 and TRBJ2-6; 7 nucleotides match TRBD2. The J segment lost 2 bases and the V segment lost 2 bases, leaving 3 bases of the junction unmatched. From germline, CDR1 is SGHTA and CDR2 FQGNSA. The CDR3 is made up of 16 amino acids. CDR3 coding DNA: TGTGCCAGCAGCTTATTAAGCGGGGCTGGGGCCAACGTCCTGACTTTC. Translating it yields CASSLLSGAGANVLTF.

This clone has only a few counts. The gene calls are TRBV7-2 and TRBJ2-3, with 7 bases aligning to TRBD1. The CDR3 is made up of 14 amino acids. The germline CDR1 and CDR2 sequences are SGHTA and FQGNSA. Trimming removed 5 bases from V and 2 bases from J; junction bases left unmatched: 4. CDR3 residues: CASSRGQPTDTQYF. CDR3 coding DNA: TGTGCCAGCAGCCGGGGACAGCCCACAGATACGCAGTATTTT.

The V call is TRBV5-1, the J call TRBJ2-3, with 8 positions matching TRBD2. The CDR3 is made up of 15 amino acids. The V gene end was trimmed by 4 bases and the J gene end by 6 bases; junction bases not matched to a gene: 10. Germline V gene data show CDR1 as SGHRS and CDR2 as YFSETQ. This CDR3 reads CASSLMSGREDTQYF. For the CDR3, the DNA is TGCGCCAGCAGCCTGATGAGCGGGAGAGAGGATACGCAGTATTTT.

This rearrangement joins TRBV19 to TRBJ1-5; D is unresolved. The germline CDR1 and CDR2 sequences are LNHDA and SQIVND (reference sequence). Trimming left V 3 bases short and J 4 bases short, with 7 bases between. CDR3 length: 13 amino acids. The chain's CDR3 is CASSIQENQPQHF. The CDR3 nucleotides are TGTGCCAGTAGTATCCAGGAAAATCAGCCCCAGCATTTT. Complete variable domain (other parts from reference TRBV19 and TRBJ1-5): DGGITQSPKYLFRKEGQNVTLSCEQNLNHDAMYWYRQDPGQGLRLIYYSQIVNDFQKGDIAEGYSVSREKKESFPLTVTSAQKNPTAFYLCASSIQENQPQHFGDGTRLSIL.

The J gene is TRBJ2-1, the V gene TRBV9, with 10 bases fitting TRBD2. The trim removed 3 bases at V and 7 bases at J, leaving 7 bases unmatched. This CDR3 region has 15 residues. Germline lookup yields CDR1 SGDLS and CDR2 YYNGEE. CDR3 nucleotide sequence: TGTGCCAGCAGCGCCGGACTAGCGGCGCCGAATGAGCAGTTCTTC. This encodes CASSAGLAAPNEQFF.

This clone occurred a few times. The chain links TRBV30 to TRBJ1-5, with D perhaps matching TRBD1 (5 bases). The CDR3 totals 14 residues. Germline CDR1 is GTSNPN and CDR2 is SVGIG (reference sequence). V lost 2 bases and J 1 base, leaving 9 bases between the germline ends. The CDR3 sequence is CAWSQGLSNQPQHF. CDR3 coding DNA: TGTGCCTGGAGTCAGGGACTCAGCAATCAGCCCCAGCATTTT.

The rearrangement links TRBV7-9 to TRBJ2-3; TRBD2 agrees at 14 bases. V lost 2 bases to trimming and J lost 6 bases; unmatched junction nucleotides: 7. The CDR3 runs to 17 residues. Germline loops: CDR1 SEHNR, CDR2 FQNEAQ (reference sequence). The CDR3 coding sequence is TGTGCCAGCAGCTTAAGGGGGACTAGCGGGAGTGGTGATACGCAGTATTTT. Residues: CASSLRGTSGSGDTQYF.

This clone was seen a handful of times. The chain carries TRBV29-1 and TRBJ2-7, with 12 bases that match TRBD1. Per germline, CDR1 SQVTM and CDR2 ANQGSEA. This CDR3 region has 17 residues. With V trimmed by 2 bases and J by 6 bases, 14 bases remained unmatched. CDR3 in amino acids: CSVEKVRDRGRPGEQYF. CDR3 nucleotide sequence: TGCAGCGTTGAAAAGGTGAGGGACAGGGGGCGCCCTGGCGAGCAGTACTTC.

A note on this clone: Other DNA sequences in this specimen translate into the identical CDR3. The chain links TRBV28 to TRBJ1-5; TRBD1 agrees at 8 bases. Trimming took 5 bases from V and 1 from J; bases not matched to a gene: 1. The CDR3 covers 14 residues. Germline values: CDR1 MDHEN, CDR2 SYDVKM. DNA of the CDR3: TGTGCCAGCAGTACAGGGGGAAGCAATCAGCCCCAGCATTTT. The encoded protein is CASSTGGSNQPQHF.

The chain recombines TRBV19 with TRBJ1-2, with 8 bases aligning to TRBD1. Trimming took 6 bases from V and 5 from J; bases not matched to a gene: 14. CDR1 is LNHDA and CDR2 is SQIVND in the germline V gene (reference sequence). There are 16 residues in the CDR3. The CDR3 region has the DNA TGTGCCAGTAGAAGACAGGGGAGAGGCTGGCTATATGGCTACACCTTC. Translated, it gives CASRRQGRGWLYGYTF.

The chain is built from TRBV27 and TRBJ2-7, with 9 bases matching TRBD2. The CDR3 totals 16 residues. Germline assignment: CDR1 MNHEY and CDR2 SMNVEV (reference sequence). V shed 5 bases, J shed 7 bases, and the junction held 15 bases outside the gene matches. For the CDR3, the DNA is TGTGCCAGCAGTCCACAATTGGCGGGAGGGGGATATGAGCAGTACTTC. Protein: CASSPQLAGGGYEQYF.

The V and J genes are TRBV4-3 and TRBJ1-4; TRBD1 is a possible D gene (6 bases). This CDR3 spans 13 amino acids. The germline V gene has CDR1 LGHNA and CDR2 YSLEER. The V gene lost 1 base and the J gene lost 11 bases, with 11 bases spanning the gap. CDR3: CASSQAGGGKLFF. CDR3 DNA: TGCGCCAGCAGCCAAGCTGGGGGCGGTAAACTGTTTTTT.

This clone was detected only a few times. This chain connects TRBV19 to TRBJ2-1, with D perhaps matching TRBD1 (5 bases). Germline CDR1 LNHDA, CDR2 SQIVND (reference sequence). CDR3 length: 13 amino acids. Trimming shortened V by 4 bases and J by 12 bases, and 16 bases separated the two germline ends. The CDR3 is CASSTTGPGGQFF. CDR3 bases: TGTGCCAGTAGTACAACAGGTCCGGGTGGGCAGTTCTTC. The full variable domain, completed using reference TRBV19 and TRBJ2-1, is DGGITQSPKYLFRKEGQNVTLSCEQNLNHDAMYWYRQDPGQGLRLIYYSQIVNDFQKGDIAEGYSVSREKKESFPLTVTSAQKNPTAFYLCASSTTGPGGQFFGPGTRLTVL.

The rearrangement uses TRBV11-3 and TRBJ2-1; 9 bases fit TRBD1. V trimming: 1 base; J trimming: 3 bases; junction bases outside the gene matches: 10. CDR1 is SGHNT, CDR2 YENEEA, per germline. The CDR3 is 18 residues long. The CDR3 loop is CASSLGGGTGNSYNEQFF. The CDR3 DNA reads TGTGCCAGCAGCTTAGGGGGGGGGACAGGGAACAGCTACAATGAGCAGTTCTTC.

V gene TRBV6-6 combines with J gene TRBJ1-2, with a possible D match to TRBD1 (6 bases). The V end was cut by 5 bases, the J end by 2 bases, with 9 bases between. The CDR3 covers 13 residues. The germline CDR1 and CDR2 sequences are MNHNY and SVGAGI (reference sequence). This CDR3 reads CASSRTVNYGYTF. The CDR3 DNA reads as TGTGCCAGCAGTCGGACAGTCAACTATGGCTACACCTTC.

This chain joins TRBV4-2 and TRBJ2-2, with 11 bases that match TRBD2. V shed 4 bases and J 0 bases; nucleotides not matched to a gene: 10. Germline CDR1 LGHNA, CDR2 YNFKEQ. The CDR3 spans 19 residues. The CDR3, as DNA: TGTGCCAGCAGCCGAAGGGTAGCGGGAGGGACTCCGAACACCGGGGAGCTGTTTTTT. It translates to CASSRRVAGGTPNTGELFF.